Below, 8 T cell receptor beta chains from the same sample are listed, as sequenced in a study of control samples from healthy donors and cancer patients. Generated by immunoSEQ multiplex PCR, the TCRdb table keeps only in-frame clones and is missing some. The table has tens of thousands of clones, roughly 90% seen once; the top ten hold around 0.9%. The sequenced sample was PBMCs. The source is a man younger than 45 with colorectal cancer.

The chain uses TRBV14 and TRBJ2-6; 9 nucleotides line up with TRBD1. Germline V lookup: CDR1 SGHDN, CDR2 FVKESK. V was clipped by 0 bases and J by 0 bases; unmatched bases: 3. CDR3 size: 18 residues. The CDR3 spells CASSQETGGISGANVLTF. The CDR3 DNA reads as TGTGCCAGCAGCCAAGAAACAGGGGGCATCTCTGGGGCCAACGTCCTGACTTTC.

The chain employs TRBV4-3 and TRBJ1-4, with D possibly being TRBD1 (5 bases). This CDR3 comprises 15 residues. Germline lookup yields CDR1 LGHNA and CDR2 YSLEER. Trimming stripped 4 bases from V and 6 bases from J, with 15 bases between. CDR3: CASSPHGTGDEKLFF. For the CDR3, the DNA is TGCGCCAGCAGCCCCCATGGGACCGGAGATGAAAAACTGTTTTTT.

This chain uses TRBV5-8 with TRBJ2-1; D remains ambiguous. The CDR3 consists of 18 residues. V was cut by 6 bases and J by 0 bases, with 22 bases left in between. CDR1 and CDR2 (germline): SGHTS, YDEGEE. The CDR3, as DNA: TGTGCCAGCACCCCATTAGTCGACCCTTTCAGCTCCTACAATGAGCAGTTCTTC. Translating gives CASTPLVDPFSSYNEQFF.

The V and J genes are TRBV11-2 and TRBJ1-5, with D uncertain. Germline CDR1 reads SGHAT; CDR2 reads FQNNGV. With 1 base removed from V and 5 bases from J, the gap between germline ends came to 6 bases. The CDR3 has 13 amino acids. CDR3 sequence (DNA): TGTGCCAGCAGCTTAGTCGCCGATCAGCCCCAGCATTTT. Protein sequence: CASSLVADQPQHF.

This chain joins TRBV7-9 and TRBJ1-2; TRBD1 matches at 8 bases. The V gene end was trimmed by 10 bases and the J gene end by 7 bases; junction bases not matched to a gene: 11. CDR1 SEHNR and CDR2 FQNEAQ come from the germline V gene (reference sequence). The CDR3 length is 13 residues. CDR3 nucleotides: TGTGCCACGAACGAGGAGACAGGGGCTGGCTACACCTTC. Protein product: CATNEETGAGYTF.

The rearrangement joins TRBV19 to TRBJ1-3, with no clear D. There are 16 residues in the CDR3. Germline values: CDR1 LNHDA, CDR2 SQIVND (reference sequence). The V and J ends lost 6 bases and 1 base respectively, with 16 bases between them. CDR3 in DNA: TGTGCCAGTAGACGCCAGGCCTTTAATTCTGGAAACACCATATATTTT. Translation: CASRRQAFNSGNTIYF.

The chain employs TRBV5-6 and TRBJ2-3, with D perhaps matching TRBD1 (5 bases). The CDR3 extends over 13 amino acids. Per the germline V gene, CDR1 is SGHDT and CDR2 is YYEEEE. Trimming removed 3 bases from V and 6 bases from J, with 11 bases in between. The CDR3 DNA follows: TGTGCCAGCAGCTCTACTTACAGGGATACGCAGTATTTT. Its translation: CASSSTYRDTQYF.

This chain uses TRBV4-3 with TRBJ2-1; 13 nucleotides agree with TRBD2. From germline, CDR1 is LGHNA and CDR2 YSLEER. The junction had 2 bases not matched to a gene; V was cut back by 3 bases and J by 6 bases. This CDR3 is built from 15 residues. CDR3: CASSHGLAGANEQFF. CDR3 DNA sequence: TGCGCCAGCAGCCACGGACTAGCGGGGGCCAATGAGCAGTTCTTC.